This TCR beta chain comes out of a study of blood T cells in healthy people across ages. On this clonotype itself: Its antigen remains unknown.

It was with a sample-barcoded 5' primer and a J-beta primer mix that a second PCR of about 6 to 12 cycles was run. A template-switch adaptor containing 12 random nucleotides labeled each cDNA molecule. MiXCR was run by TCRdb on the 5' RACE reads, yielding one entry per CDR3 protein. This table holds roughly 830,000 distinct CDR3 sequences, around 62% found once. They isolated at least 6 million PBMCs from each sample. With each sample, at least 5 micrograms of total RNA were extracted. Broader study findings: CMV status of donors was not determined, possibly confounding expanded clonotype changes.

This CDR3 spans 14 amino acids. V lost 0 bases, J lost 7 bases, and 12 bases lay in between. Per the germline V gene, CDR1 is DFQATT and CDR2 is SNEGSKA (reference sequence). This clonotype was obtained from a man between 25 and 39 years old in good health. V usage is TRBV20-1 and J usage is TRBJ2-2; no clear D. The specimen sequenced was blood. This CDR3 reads CSARDHTRLGELFF. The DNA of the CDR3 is TGCAGTGCTAGAGATCATACAAGACTCGGGGAGCTGTTTTTT.